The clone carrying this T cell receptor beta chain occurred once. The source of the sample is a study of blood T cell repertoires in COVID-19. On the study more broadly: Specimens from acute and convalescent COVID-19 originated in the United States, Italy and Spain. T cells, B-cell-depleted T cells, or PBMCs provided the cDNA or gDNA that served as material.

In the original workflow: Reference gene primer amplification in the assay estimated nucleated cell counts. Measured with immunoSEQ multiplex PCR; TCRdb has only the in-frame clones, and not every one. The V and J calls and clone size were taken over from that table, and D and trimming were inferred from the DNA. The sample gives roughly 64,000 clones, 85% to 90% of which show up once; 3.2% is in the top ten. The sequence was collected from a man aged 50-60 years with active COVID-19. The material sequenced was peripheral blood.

Written as DNA, the CDR3 is TGTGCTAGTGGTTTGGTAGCGGGGGCCCCAGATACGCAGTATTTT. Translated: CASGLVAGAPDTQYF. This chain joins TRBV12-5 and TRBJ2-3; TRBD2 matches 8 bases. The germline V gene has CDR1 LGHNT and CDR2 FRNRAP. V shed 0 bases and J 4 bases; nucleotides not matched to a gene: 3. The CDR3 is made up of 15 amino acids.